Each of the 27 T cell receptor beta chains below was sequenced from the same sample in a study of blood T cell repertoires in COVID-19. Repertoires were generated with immunoSEQ multiplex PCR, while TCRdb's copy carries only in-frame clones and drops some. The sample carries some 150,000 clones, 80% to 90% recorded once. Sequenced sample: peripheral blood. Receptors were obtained from a man in his sixties or seventies with acute or convalescent COVID-19.

This rearrangement joins TRBV5-6 to TRBJ1-2; 9 nucleotides agree with TRBD1. Per the germline V gene, CDR1 is SGHDT and CDR2 is YYEEEE. The V segment lost 5 bases and the J segment 4 bases; nucleotides outside the gene matches: 6. The CDR3 is 14 residues long. CDR3 in DNA: TGTGCCAGCAGTTCCGGACAGGGGATCTATGGCTACACCTTC. It codes for CASSSGQGIYGYTF.

This sequence joins TRBV19 and TRBJ1-1; 8 bases map to TRBD1. The V gene end was trimmed by 5 bases and the J gene end by 8 bases; junction bases not matched to a gene: 10. The CDR3 length is 14 residues. The germline CDR1 and CDR2 sequences are LNHDA and SQIVND (reference sequence). The CDR3 loop reads CASSQGDRGYEAFF. For the CDR3, the DNA is TGTGCCAGTAGTCAGGGAGACAGGGGTTACGAAGCTTTCTTT.

The chain links TRBV5-3 to TRBJ2-7, with 9 bases lining up with TRBD2. TRBV5-3 is an ORF for which the function is uncertain. V trimming: 2 bases; J trimming: 0 bases; junction bases outside the gene matches: 12. The CDR3 has 18 amino acids. The CDR3 region is CARSFAGTSPHSSYEQYF. The CDR3 DNA follows: TGTGCCAGAAGCTTTGCCGGGACTAGCCCCCATAGCTCCTACGAGCAGTACTTC.

V is TRBV19 and J is TRBJ2-2, with D perhaps TRBD1 (5 bases). V lost 2 bases to trimming and J lost 5 bases, with 6 bases between them. Germline V CDR1 and CDR2: LNHDA, SQIVND (reference sequence). The CDR3 spans 13 residues. CDR3 DNA sequence: TGTGCCAGTAGTATACGACAGACCGGGGAGCTGTTTTTT. It yields the protein CASSIRQTGELFF.

The chain joins TRBV29-1 to TRBJ2-1; D might be TRBD1 (6 bases). V lost 7 bases, J lost 5 bases, and 12 bases lay in between. Germline V gene lookup returns CDR1 SQVTM and CDR2 ANQGSEA. The CDR3 consists of 12 residues. CDR3: CSAFGGDNEQFF. In DNA, the CDR3 is TGCAGCGCCTTTGGGGGCGACAATGAGCAGTTCTTC.

The chain links TRBV7-3 to TRBJ2-1, with a possible D match to TRBD2 (6 bases). The CDR3 length is 15 residues. Trimming took off 0 bases at V and 4 bases at J, with 10 bases between the two ends. From germline, CDR1 is SGHTA and CDR2 FQGTGA. The CDR3 DNA sequence: TGTGCCAGCAGCTTAACTGGTAGCGGTTACAATGAGCAGTTCTTC. Protein sequence: CASSLTGSGYNEQFF. Full variable domain (rest looked up from reference TRBV7-3 and TRBJ2-1): GAGVSQTPSNKVTEKGKYVELRCDPISGHTALYWYRQSLGQGPEFLIYFQGTGAADDSGLPNDRFFAVRPEGSVSTLKIQRTERGDSAVYLCASSLTGSGYNEQFFGPGTRLTVL.

This chain uses TRBV6-5 with TRBJ1-2, with D maybe TRBD1 (6 bases). CDR1 and CDR2 (germline): MNHEY, SVGAGI. The CDR3 has 14 amino acids. V lost 6 bases, J lost 8 bases, and 19 bases lay in between. This CDR3 reads CASRSPGEWRGYTF. CDR3 bases: TGTGCCAGCAGATCACCAGGGGAATGGCGCGGCTACACCTTC.

This rearrangement joins TRBV7-9 to TRBJ1-2; a weak D match, TRBD1 (5 bases). This CDR3 is 13 amino acids long. From germline, CDR1 is SEHNR and CDR2 FQNEAQ (reference sequence). V lost 3 bases to trimming and J lost 2 bases, with 7 bases between them. The CDR3 loop is CASSFQGNYGYTF. The CDR3 nucleotides are TGTGCCAGCAGCTTCCAGGGCAACTATGGCTACACCTTC.

The chain is built from TRBV19 and TRBJ1-2; 11 positions match TRBD1. The CDR3 covers 15 residues. V lost 7 bases and J lost 4; bases outside the gene matches: 8. CDR1 and CDR2 from the germline V gene are LNHDA and SQIVND (reference sequence). CDR3 in amino acids: CASTQGQGASYGYTF. CDR3 DNA: TGTGCCAGTACCCAAGGACAGGGGGCAAGCTATGGCTACACCTTC.

The V call is TRBV11-2, the J call TRBJ2-5, with 9 bases matching TRBD1. CDR1 is SGHAT and CDR2 is FQNNGV in the germline V gene. This CDR3 spans 16 amino acids. J lost 5 bases, V lost 3 bases, and 10 bases had no gene match. Written as DNA, the CDR3 is TGTGCCAGCAGCTTTACCGGGACAGGGTATCGGGAGACCCAGTACTTC. As protein: CASSFTGTGYRETQYF.

The chain has TRBV6-5 and TRBJ2-5; 7 bases are a match to TRBD2. The V gene end was trimmed by 5 bases and the J gene end by 5 bases; junction bases not matched to a gene: 11. The CDR3 has 15 residues. Germline loops: CDR1 MNHEY, CDR2 SVGAGI. In DNA form, the CDR3 reads TGTGCCAGCAGTATCCCGACTAGCTCCTGGGAGACCCAGTACTTC. This codes for CASSIPTSSWETQYF.

V and J are TRBV7-9 and TRBJ1-1, with D maybe TRBD1 (5 bases). Trimming removed 4 bases from V and 8 bases from J, with 14 bases in between. The CDR3 is 13 amino acids. Per the germline V gene, CDR1 is SEHNR and CDR2 is FQNEAQ (reference sequence). The CDR3 spells CASSSGHYEEAFF. Here the CDR3 DNA reads TGTGCCAGCAGCTCTGGACATTACGAAGAAGCTTTCTTT.

The sample holds one count of this clone. A junction boundary mismatches the germline segment, possibly from a read error. As DNA, the CDR3 is TGTGCCGGCAGCCAAGATCCCGCAGGGAAAACCGAGCAGTACTTC. This sequence encodes CAGSQDPAGKTEQYF. This chain connects TRBV14 to TRBJ2-7, with a tentative D call TRBD1 (5 bases). The CDR3 spans 15 residues. Looked up from germline, CDR1 is SGHDN and CDR2 is FVKESK.

The chain is built from TRBV6-5 and TRBJ2-6; 9 nucleotides line up with TRBD1. The trim removed 6 bases at V and 8 bases at J, leaving 8 bases unmatched. Germline V CDR1 and CDR2: MNHEY, SVGAGI. The CDR3 has 15 amino acids. CDR3 DNA: TGTGCCAGCAGACTCGGGACAGGGACAACCAACGTCCTGACTTTC. Translating gives CASRLGTGTTNVLTF.

The chain couples TRBV12-3 or TRBV12-4 to TRBJ2-7; no clear D. The CDR3 totals 13 residues. Trimming took 3 bases from V and 4 from J, leaving 10 bases between them. The chain's CDR3 is CASSFSLGYEQYF. The DNA for the CDR3 is TGTGCCAGCAGTTTTTCTCTCGGTTACGAGCAGTACTTC.

The CDR3 spells CASSSEENQPQHF. The CDR3 coding sequence is TGTGCCAGCAGTTCAGAGGAGAATCAGCCCCAGCATTTT. The V and J genes are TRBV6-5 and TRBJ1-5; no firm D call. This CDR3 has 13 amino acids. CDR1 and CDR2 (germline): MNHEY, SVGAGI. V dropped 4 bases and J dropped 4 bases, with 8 bases sitting between them.

The chain has TRBV20-1 and TRBJ2-1; D may be TRBD2 (6 bases). The CDR3 is made up of 16 amino acids. V shed 3 bases and J shed 0 bases, with 15 bases lying between them. Germline V gene lookup returns CDR1 DFQATT and CDR2 SNEGSKA (reference sequence). The CDR3 spells CSASRPTRPSYNEQFF. In nucleotides, the CDR3 is TGCAGTGCTAGTAGACCGACTAGACCCTCCTACAATGAGCAGTTCTTC.

The chain carries TRBV7-8 and TRBJ1-2; maybe TRBD1 (5 bases). This CDR3 has 15 amino acids. Germline V gene sequence: CDR1 SGHVS, CDR2 FQNEAQ. Trimming took 2 bases from V and 7 from J, leaving 17 bases between them. The CDR3 loop reads CASSLPDAGSSGYTF. The CDR3 nucleotides read TGTGCCAGCAGCTTACCCGACGCAGGGTCAAGTGGCTACACCTTC.

The rearrangement uses TRBV27 and TRBJ1-2, with unresolved D. V lost 6 bases and J 8 bases, leaving 10 bases between the germline ends. Germline V lookup: CDR1 MNHEY, CDR2 SMNVEV (reference sequence). The CDR3 runs 11 residues. CDR3 in DNA: TGTGCCAGCAGGAACCCGGGGGGCTACACCTTC. It translates to CASRNPGGYTF.

The rearrangement joins TRBV4-3 to TRBJ1-2; the match to TRBD1 covers 7 bases. V shed 0 bases and J 4 bases; nucleotides not matched to a gene: 5. The germline CDR1 and CDR2 sequences are LGHNA and YSLEER. This CDR3 spans 15 amino acids. The DNA for the CDR3 is TGCGCCAGCAGCCAAGATAAGGGACAGCTCTATGGCTACACCTTC. Its protein product is CASSQDKGQLYGYTF.

This chain uses TRBV3-1 (or the pseudogene TRBV3-2) with TRBJ2-7; 10 bases align to TRBD1. Per the germline V gene, CDR1 is LGHDT and CDR2 is YNNKEL (reference sequence). This CDR3 is built from 15 residues. With V trimmed by 1 base and J by 4 bases, 4 bases remained unmatched. This CDR3 reads CASSQVPGQGYEQYF. Written as DNA, the CDR3 is TGTGCCAGCAGCCAAGTTCCGGGACAGGGGTACGAGCAGTACTTC.

The chain links TRBV7-3 to TRBJ2-3; possible D gene TRBD1, 5 bases. The length of the CDR3 is 13 residues. V was trimmed by 4 bases and J by 4 bases, leaving 9 bases between them. CDR1 is SGHTA, CDR2 FQGTGA, per germline. In DNA, the CDR3 is TGTGCCAGCAGCTCCCAGGGCCCAGATACGCAGTATTTT. It codes for CASSSQGPDTQYF.

This rearrangement joins TRBV19 to TRBJ2-7; TRBD2 is a possible D gene (5 bases). The CDR3 has 9 amino acids. Trimming removed 11 bases from V and 12 bases from J, with 14 bases in between. The germline gives CDR1 LNHDA, CDR2 SQIVND (reference sequence). DNA of the CDR3: TGTGCCGCGGGTAGGGTCTGGTACTTC. Protein: CAAGRVWYF.

This chain uses TRBV19 with TRBJ1-1, with TRBD1 matching 10 bases. The CDR3 is made up of 14 amino acids. Germline V lookup: CDR1 LNHDA, CDR2 SQIVND (reference sequence). Losses at the gene ends were 4 bases for V and 5 bases for J; bases not matched to a gene: 4. CDR3 sequence: CASSSRTGGTEAFF. CDR3 nucleotide sequence: TGTGCCAGTAGTAGTAGGACAGGGGGAACTGAAGCTTTCTTT.

This rearrangement joins TRBV6-5 to TRBJ2-7, with 7 bases lining up with TRBD2. Germline CDR1 is MNHEY and CDR2 is SVGAGI. J gave up 2 bases and V 8 bases, and 12 bases lay outside the gene matches. The CDR3 consists of 15 residues. CDR3 sequence reads: CASGNEASGTYEQYF. As DNA, the CDR3 is TGTGCCAGCGGTAATGAGGCTAGCGGTACCTACGAGCAGTACTTC.

This chain joins TRBV19 and TRBJ1-6; 10 bases align to TRBD1. The germline V gene encodes CDR1 LNHDA and CDR2 SQIVND (reference sequence). The CDR3 length is 16 residues. With 3 bases clipped from V and 8 bases from J, the junction kept 7 bases outside the gene matches. The CDR3: CASSINTGTGDSPLHF. CDR3 DNA: TGTGCCAGTAGTATCAACACCGGGACAGGGGATTCACCCCTCCACTTT. The complete variable domain, with remaining parts taken from reference TRBV19 and TRBJ1-6, reads DGGITQSPKYLFRKEGQNVTLSCEQNLNHDAMYWYRQDPGQGLRLIYYSQIVNDFQKGDIAEGYSVSREKKESFPLTVTSAQKNPTAFYLCASSINTGTGDSPLHFGNGTRLTVT.

This chain links TRBV5-1 with TRBJ1-6; weak D call: TRBD1 (6 bases). V lost 2 bases and J 0 bases, leaving 9 bases between the germline ends. CDR1 is SGHRS and CDR2 is YFSETQ in the germline V gene. This CDR3 is 16 amino acids long. CDR3 bases: TGCGCCAGCAGCTTTACAGGGAGCTCCTATAATTCACCCCTCCACTTT. Protein: CASSFTGSSYNSPLHF.